A single sample is the source of the 27 T cell receptor beta chains below, sequenced in a study of CD8 T cells in Susac syndrome. Random hexamers were used to reverse transcribe an amount of roughly 0.45 to 1 ug RNA. Each CDR3 protein gets one entry after TCRdb re-called the immunoSEQ multiplex PCR reads with MiXCR. The sample lists some 120,000 distinct CDR3 sequences, 80% to 95% seen once, with more than 0.13% in the top ten. Sequencing was performed on CD4+ T cells from PBMCs. The receptors here all came from a human donor in good health.

This clonotype turned up a few times. The chain carries TRBV6-5 and TRBJ2-3; D not resolved. Trimming shortened V by 9 bases and J by 1 base, and 8 bases separated the two germline ends. The germline V gene has CDR1 MNHEY and CDR2 SVGAGI. This CDR3 region has 12 residues. The CDR3 region has the DNA TGTGCCAGTTCTTTCGGCACAGATACGCAGTATTTT. Encoded protein: CASSFGTDTQYF.

The chain employs TRBV20-1 and TRBJ2-3; 8 positions agree with TRBD2. This CDR3 is built from 14 residues. V shed 8 bases and J 3 bases; nucleotides not matched to a gene: 10. Germline lookup yields CDR1 DFQATT and CDR2 SNEGSKA (reference sequence). The CDR3 DNA reads TGCAGTTTATCTCCGGGAGGGCCAACAGATACGCAGTATTTT. Amino acid sequence: CSLSPGGPTDTQYF.

The chain joins TRBV5-1 to TRBJ2-3, with no clear D. CDR1 is SGHRS and CDR2 is YFSETQ in the germline V gene. CDR3 size: 14 residues. V dropped 1 base and J dropped 0 bases, with 6 bases sitting between them. CDR3 in amino acids: CASSLLLSTDTQYF. CDR3 coding DNA: TGCGCCAGCAGCTTGTTACTGAGCACAGATACGCAGTATTTT.

The chain couples TRBV6-1 to TRBJ1-1; D remains ambiguous. CDR1 and CDR2 from the germline V gene are MNHNS and SASEGT. The V end lost 8 bases, the J end lost 1 base, and 11 bases lay between the germline ends. This CDR3 is built from 13 residues. The CDR3 reads CASGIGENTEAFF. The CDR3 DNA is TGTGCCAGCGGGATTGGGGAGAACACTGAAGCTTTCTTT.

The chain carries TRBV6-5 and TRBJ2-2; TRBD2 aligns across 12 bases. Germline V gene lookup returns CDR1 MNHEY and CDR2 SVGAGI. Unmatched junction bases numbered 5, after V lost 4 bases and J lost 2 bases. This CDR3 region has 17 residues. The CDR3: CASSLGLAGLNTGELFF. In nucleotides, the CDR3 is TGTGCCAGCAGTTTGGGACTAGCGGGTCTAAACACCGGGGAGCTGTTTTTT.

For the CDR3, the DNA is TGTGCCAGCAGCTTAGTTGCCCGGGTTCCGGGAAACACCATATATTTT. As protein: CASSLVARVPGNTIYF. V and J are TRBV7-6 and TRBJ1-3; D not resolved. The CDR3 is made up of 16 amino acids. Germline values: CDR1 SGHVS, CDR2 FNYEAQ. V gave up 1 base and J gave up 4 bases, with 14 bases separating them.

The V call is TRBV7-2, the J call TRBJ2-1; unclear D gene. Germline-derived CDR1 and CDR2 are SGHTA and FQGNSA. The CDR3 runs 11 residues. The V gene lost 1 base and the J gene lost 5 bases, with 0 bases spanning the gap. This chain's CDR3 is CASSLDNEQFF. DNA for the CDR3: TGTGCCAGCAGCTTAGACAATGAGCAGTTCTTC.

The chain carries TRBV13 and TRBJ2-5, with 9 bases matching TRBD1. With 5 bases clipped from V and 7 bases from J, the junction kept 2 bases outside the gene matches. Looked up from germline, CDR1 is PRHDT and CDR2 is FYEKMQ (reference sequence). This CDR3 is built from 12 residues. The CDR3 DNA reads as TGTGCCAGCAGCGAGGACAGGGGGACCCAGTACTTC. Translation: CASSEDRGTQYF.

This clonotype has a handful of counts. This chain links TRBV6-5 with TRBJ2-7; weak D call: TRBD1 (7 bases). In germline, CDR1 is MNHEY, CDR2 SVGAGI. The CDR3 runs to 15 residues. V was cut by 4 bases and J by 2 bases, with 15 bases left in between. The CDR3 sequence: CASSSTGEAPYEQYF. CDR3 bases: TGTGCCAGCAGTTCTACAGGGGAGGCCCCCTACGAGCAGTACTTC.

CDR3 nucleotide sequence: TGTGCCAGCAGCCAAGATCTAAGACAGCTCCCTAACTATGGCTACACCTTC. Translated, it gives CASSQDLRQLPNYGYTF. This chain links TRBV14 with TRBJ1-2, with D perhaps matching TRBD1 (5 bases). Germline CDR1 and CDR2: SGHDN and FVKESK. The CDR3 totals 17 residues. Trimming pared 0 bases from V and 0 bases from J, leaving 14 bases between.

The chain couples TRBV3-1 to TRBJ2-3; D gene ambiguous. This CDR3 region has 14 residues. The V gene lost 1 base and the J gene lost 2 bases, with 7 bases spanning the gap. Germline-derived CDR1 and CDR2 are LGHDT and YNNKEL (reference sequence). The CDR3 spells CASSQGRDTDTQYF. In DNA, the CDR3 is TGTGCCAGCAGCCAAGGCAGAGACACAGATACGCAGTATTTT.

This chain joins TRBV29-1 and TRBJ1-3; D is ambiguous. The length of the CDR3 is 11 residues. The germline gives CDR1 SQVTM, CDR2 ANQGSEA. V lost 4 bases and J 4 bases, leaving 5 bases between the germline ends. CDR3 sequence: CSVGTGNTIYF. DNA of the CDR3: TGCAGCGTTGGGACGGGAAACACCATATATTTT.

This chain uses TRBV12-3 or TRBV12-4 with TRBJ1-1; D call uncertain. V lost 3 bases, J lost 0 bases, and 8 bases lay in between. The CDR3 extends over 14 amino acids. This chain's CDR3 is CASSLRELNTEAFF. The CDR3 coding sequence is TGTGCCAGCAGTTTGAGGGAGCTGAACACTGAAGCTTTCTTT.

The chain is built from TRBV6-5 and TRBJ2-5, with 9 bases that match TRBD2. Germline V gene data show CDR1 as MNHEY and CDR2 as SVGAGI. The length of the CDR3 is 16 residues. Trimming at V came to 2 bases and at J to 1 base, leaving 5 bases not matched to a gene. For the CDR3, the DNA is TGTGCCAGCAGTTACCGGACTAGCGCGCCCCAAGAGACCCAGTACTTC. Translation: CASSYRTSAPQETQYF.

This clonotype appeared once. The chain combines TRBV4-2 with TRBJ1-3, with D unresolved. V lost 2 bases to trimming and J lost 0 bases, with 5 bases between them. From germline, CDR1 is LGHNA and CDR2 YNFKEQ. The CDR3 spans 14 residues. CDR3: CASSQSLSGNTIYF. As DNA, the CDR3 is TGTGCCAGCAGCCAAAGCCTCTCTGGAAACACCATATATTTT.

The V and J genes are TRBV27 and TRBJ2-2; D is uncertain. Germline loops: CDR1 MNHEY, CDR2 SMNVEV (reference sequence). The CDR3 is 15 residues long. The V gene lost 0 bases and the J gene lost 6 bases, with 11 bases spanning the gap. The CDR3 sequence: CASSLSNRVAGELFF. DNA of the CDR3: TGTGCCAGCAGTTTATCAAATCGGGTAGCCGGGGAGCTGTTTTTT.

The genes are TRBV19 and TRBJ2-7, with D perhaps being TRBD1 or TRBD2 (5 bases each). CDR1 and CDR2 (germline): LNHDA, SQIVND (reference sequence). The CDR3 runs to 15 residues. V dropped 0 bases and J dropped 2 bases, with 11 bases sitting between them. DNA of the CDR3: TGTGCCAGTAGTATAGACGGGACGGGGACCTACGAGCAGTACTTC. This gives the protein CASSIDGTGTYEQYF.

This chain uses TRBV29-1 with TRBJ2-1; D is unclear. Per the germline V gene, CDR1 is SQVTM and CDR2 is ANQGSEA. The CDR3 extends over 14 amino acids. V lost 6 bases and J lost 0, with 12 bases in between. The CDR3: CSVTPRSSYNEQFF. The DNA for the CDR3 is TGCAGCGTGACCCCGAGGAGCTCCTACAATGAGCAGTTCTTC.

The chain combines TRBV7-2 with TRBJ1-2; D perhaps matches TRBD1 (5 bases). Deletions cut 5 bases from V and 8 bases from J, with 15 bases between. Per the germline V gene, CDR1 is SGHTA and CDR2 is FQGNSA. CDR3 size: 13 residues. The CDR3 loop reads CASSAGTAGGYTF. The CDR3 DNA reads as TGTGCCAGCAGCGCTGGGACGGCGGGCGGCTACACCTTC.

The rearrangement links TRBV6-2 or TRBV6-3 to TRBJ1-5, with D possibly TRBD1 on 6 matching bases. CDR1 is MNHEY, CDR2 SVGEGT, per germline. The CDR3 totals 13 residues. The V end was cut by 6 bases, the J end by 7 bases, with 13 bases between. This CDR3 reads CASRMDSSQPQHF. The CDR3 coding sequence is TGTGCCAGCAGGATGGACAGCTCCCAGCCCCAGCATTTT.

This clonotype occurred once. CDR3 sequence reads: CASSASGASGHEQYF. CDR3 bases: TGTGCCAGCAGCGCTAGCGGGGCCTCGGGTCACGAGCAGTACTTC. The chain carries TRBV7-2 and TRBJ2-7, with 9 bases fitting TRBD2. The germline gives CDR1 SGHTA, CDR2 FQGNSA. CDR3 length: 15 amino acids. J gave up 5 bases and V 5 bases, and 10 bases lay outside the gene matches.

This clonotype was seen a single time. The V gene is TRBV20-1, the J gene TRBJ2-7; 12 bases agree with TRBD1. The CDR3 sequence is 14 residues long. Per the germline V gene, CDR1 is DFQATT and CDR2 is SNEGSKA (reference sequence). The V and J ends lost 2 bases and 4 bases, in that order; junction bases with no gene match: 3. As DNA, the CDR3 is TGCAGTGCTAGACCGGGACAGGGGGCATACGAGCAGTACTTC. This codes for CSARPGQGAYEQYF.

This clonotype was detected only a few times. J is TRBJ2-7 and V is TRBV7-2; D not resolved. CDR1 SGHTA and CDR2 FQGNSA come from the germline V gene. The V and J ends lost 5 bases and 0 bases respectively, with 14 bases between them. The CDR3 length is 15 residues. The CDR3 here is CASSRQAHLSYEQYF. The CDR3 region has the DNA TGTGCCAGCAGCAGACAAGCGCACCTCTCCTACGAGCAGTACTTC. The full variable domain, with the rest looked up from reference TRBV7-2 and TRBJ2-7, is GAGVSQSPSNKVTEKGKDVELRCDPISGHTALYWYRQSLGQGLEFLIYFQGNSAPDKSGLPSDRFSAERTGGSVSTLTIQRTQQEDSAVYLCASSRQAHLSYEQYFGPGTRLTVT.

The chain couples TRBV5-1 to TRBJ1-1; D ambiguous. Trimming removed 4 bases at V and 3 bases at J, with 10 bases between. The CDR3 spans 13 residues. CDR1 is SGHRS and CDR2 is YFSETQ in the germline V gene. CDR3 sequence reads: CASSDNSYTEAFF. The CDR3 DNA sequence: TGCGCCAGCAGCGACAACAGTTACACTGAAGCTTTCTTT. Full variable domain (remainder filled in from reference TRBV5-1 and TRBJ1-1): KAGVTQTPRYLIKTRGQQVTLSCSPISGHRSVSWYQQTPGQGLQFLFEYFSETQRNKGNFPGRFSGRQFSNSRSEMNVSTLELGDSALYLCASSDNSYTEAFFGQGTRLTVV.

This chain connects TRBV20-1 to TRBJ2-7; D may be TRBD1 or TRBD2 (5 bases each). The V end lost 0 bases, the J end lost 1 base, and 13 bases lay between the germline ends. CDR3 length: 15 residues. CDR1 is DFQATT, CDR2 SNEGSKA, per germline (reference sequence). CDR3 sequence reads: CSARDEGRHSYEQYF. CDR3 sequence (DNA): TGCAGTGCTAGAGATGAGGGACGTCATTCCTACGAGCAGTACTTC.

The gene calls are TRBV4-2 and TRBJ2-3; TRBD2 matches at 9 bases. CDR1 and CDR2 (germline): LGHNA, YNFKEQ. This CDR3 has 17 amino acids. After removal of 1 base from V and 4 bases from J, the junction contained 9 bases not matched to a gene. The CDR3 loop reads CASSQAKGSGSPDTQYF. DNA of the CDR3: TGTGCCAGCAGCCAAGCAAAAGGTAGCGGGAGCCCAGATACGCAGTATTTT.

The chain employs TRBV12-3 or TRBV12-4 and TRBJ1-5; D remains unclear. The V gene lost 5 bases and the J gene lost 0 bases, with 11 bases spanning the gap. The length of the CDR3 is 15 residues. The CDR3 DNA reads as TGTGCCAGCAGTAAAGGGTTGGCTAGCAATCAGCCCCAGCATTTT. Amino acids: CASSKGLASNQPQHF.